Below are 9 T cell receptor beta chains sequenced from a single sample in a study of post-analysis software for immune sequencing data. Carried by the TCR beta cDNA libraries were unique molecular identifiers. TCRdb re-called the PCR reads through MiXCR, storing one row per CDR3 protein. Here the sample spans about 430,000 distinct CDR3 sequences, 30% to 45% being singletons. These TCRs' antigens remain unknown. Study-wide points: Patients had higher frequencies than controls of a handful of TRBV segments, including TRBV5-6, TRBV5-1 and TRBV20-1.

Input material: blood. These receptor sequences come from a girl aged 2 to 9 with multiple sclerosis.

To note about this clonotype: The junction differs from germline at one of its ends, possibly a read error. This sequence joins TRBV7-7 and TRBJ2-5, with 9 bases identical to TRBD1. This CDR3 has 15 amino acids. Germline-derived CDR1 and CDR2 are SSHAT and FNYEAQ (reference sequence). DNA for the CDR3: TGTGCTAGCAGCTTAAATACAGGGGGCAAGGAGACCCAGTACTTC. This codes for CASSLNTGGKETQYF.

J is TRBJ2-1 and V is TRBV5-1; 8 nucleotides align to TRBD2. This CDR3 is built from 15 residues. V shed 3 bases and J 9 bases; nucleotides not matched to a gene: 11. Per the germline V gene, CDR1 is SGHRS and CDR2 is YFSETQ. The CDR3 reads CASSYVPGLVGEQFF. The CDR3 region has the DNA TGCGCCAGCAGCTACGTCCCGGGACTAGTTGGTGAGCAGTTCTTC.

Comments on this clonotype: A much larger clone differs by one base, so this may be a read error. The rearrangement links TRBV6-6 to TRBJ1-2, with D possibly being TRBD1 (5 bases). The germline V and J ends were trimmed by 6 bases and 4 bases, with 15 bases remaining between them. Germline assignment: CDR1 MNHNY and CDR2 SVGAGI (reference sequence). The CDR3 spans 14 residues. Written as DNA, the CDR3 is TGTGCCAGCAGCCGGGAACAGGAGCGCTATGGCTACACCTTC. Encoded protein: CASSREQERYGYTF.

The CDR3 DNA sequence: TGTGCCAGCAGGACAGGCCTTGGATACGAGCAGTACTTC. Its protein product is CASRTGLGYEQYF. The rearrangement links TRBV12-3 or TRBV12-4 to TRBJ2-7, with D perhaps matching TRBD1 (6 bases). V shed 6 bases and J shed 4 bases, with 13 bases lying between them. The CDR3 contains 13 residues.

This chain connects TRBV3-1 to TRBJ1-2; D ambiguous. Trimming took 4 bases from V and 3 from J, leaving 9 bases between them. In germline, CDR1 is LGHDT, CDR2 YNNKEL (reference sequence). The CDR3 runs 13 residues. The CDR3 DNA sequence: TGTGCCAGCAGCCCCAGGACTCACTATGGCTACACCTTC. Protein: CASSPRTHYGYTF.

As regards this clonotype: The junction differs from germline at one of its ends, possibly a read error. The chain couples TRBV6-5 to TRBJ2-1; D not certain. The CDR3 is made up of 17 amino acids. Germline V gene data show CDR1 as MNHEY and CDR2 as SVGAGI. The CDR3 DNA is TGTACCAGCAGCTATTCCTCTGGACGCGCTCTCTACAATGAGCAGTTCTTC. Residues: CTSSYSSGRALYNEQFF.

The chain combines TRBV6-5 with TRBJ1-6; D gene uncertain. This CDR3 has 12 amino acids. Trimming shortened V by 10 bases and J by 7 bases, and 11 bases separated the two germline ends. In germline, CDR1 is MNHEY, CDR2 SVGAGI. The CDR3 bases are TGTGCCACCAGATTAAGGAATTCACCCCTCCACTTT. This translates into CATRLRNSPLHF.

CDR3 nucleotide sequence: TGCAGTGCAAGGGGAAGGGCCTACGAGCAGTACTTC. This codes for CSARGRAYEQYF. This chain uses TRBV20-1 with TRBJ2-7, with D possibly being TRBD1 (5 bases). Germline CDR1 and CDR2: DFQATT and SNEGSKA (reference sequence). This CDR3 is built from 12 residues. V lost 6 bases and J 2 bases, leaving 11 bases between the germline ends.

The V call is TRBV20-1, the J call TRBJ2-7; TRBD2 agrees at 8 bases. CDR1 and CDR2 from the germline V gene are DFQATT and SNEGSKA (reference sequence). This CDR3 contains 14 residues. Losses at the gene ends were 6 bases for V and 1 base for J; bases not matched to a gene: 8. CDR3 nucleotide sequence: TGCAGTGCCGTTAGCGGGGAGGCTTCCTACGAGCAGTACTTC. Translating gives CSAVSGEASYEQYF.